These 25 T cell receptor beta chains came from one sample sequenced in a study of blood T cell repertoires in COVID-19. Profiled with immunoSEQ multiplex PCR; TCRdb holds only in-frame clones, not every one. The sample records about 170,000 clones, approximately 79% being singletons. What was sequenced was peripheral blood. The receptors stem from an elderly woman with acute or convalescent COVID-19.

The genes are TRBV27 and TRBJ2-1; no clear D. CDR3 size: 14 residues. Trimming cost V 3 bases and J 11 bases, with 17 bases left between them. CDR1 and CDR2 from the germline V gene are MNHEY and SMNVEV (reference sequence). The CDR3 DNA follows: TGTGCCAGCAGTTTCTTGGGCAGCCTTCCACAGCAGTTCTTC. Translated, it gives CASSFLGSLPQQFF.

The CDR3 is CASSVRTAYSYEQYF. In DNA form, the CDR3 reads TGTGCCAGCAGCGTAAGGACAGCCTACTCCTACGAGCAGTACTTC. V and J are TRBV5-6 and TRBJ2-7, with a possible D match to TRBD1 (6 bases). The germline V gene has CDR1 SGHDT and CDR2 YYEEEE. CDR3 length: 15 residues. V was pared by 4 bases and J by 0 bases, with 14 bases between. Looking up the rest from reference TRBV5-6 and TRBJ2-7 gives the full variable domain: DAGVTQSPTHLIKTRGQQVTLRCSPKSGHDTVSWYQQALGQGPQFIFQYYEEEERQRGNFPDRFSGHQFPNYSSELNVNALLLGDSALYLCASSVRTAYSYEQYFGPGTRLTVT.

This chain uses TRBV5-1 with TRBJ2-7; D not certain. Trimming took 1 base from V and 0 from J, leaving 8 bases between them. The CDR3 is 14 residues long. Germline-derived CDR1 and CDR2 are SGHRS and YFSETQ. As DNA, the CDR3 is TGCGCCAGCAGCTTGTTTGTCTCCTCCTACGAGCAGTACTTC. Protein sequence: CASSLFVSSYEQYF.

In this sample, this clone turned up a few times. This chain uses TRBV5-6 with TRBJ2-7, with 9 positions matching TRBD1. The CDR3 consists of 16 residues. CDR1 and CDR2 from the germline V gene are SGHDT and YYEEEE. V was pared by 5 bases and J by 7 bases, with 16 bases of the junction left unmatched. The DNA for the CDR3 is TGTGCCAGCAGTCCCAATCCGGGACAGGGACTCGGGGAGCAGTACTTC. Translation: CASSPNPGQGLGEQYF.

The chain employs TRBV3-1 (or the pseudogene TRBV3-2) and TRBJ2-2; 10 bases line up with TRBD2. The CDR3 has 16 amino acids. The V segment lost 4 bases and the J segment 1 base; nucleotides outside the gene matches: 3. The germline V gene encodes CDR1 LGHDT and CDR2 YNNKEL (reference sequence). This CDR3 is CASSPRTSGNTGELFF. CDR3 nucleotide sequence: TGTGCCAGCAGCCCCCGGACTAGCGGGAACACCGGGGAGCTGTTTTTT.

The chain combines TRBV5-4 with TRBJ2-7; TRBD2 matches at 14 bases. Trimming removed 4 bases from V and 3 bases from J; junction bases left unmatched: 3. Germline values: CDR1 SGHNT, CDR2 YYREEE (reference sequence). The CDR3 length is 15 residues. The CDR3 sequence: CASSLGLAGDYEQYF. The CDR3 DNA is TGTGCCAGCAGCCTGGGACTAGCGGGAGACTACGAGCAGTACTTC. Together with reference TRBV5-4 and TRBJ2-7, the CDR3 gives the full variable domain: ETGVTQSPTHLIKTRGQQVTLRCSSQSGHNTVSWYQQALGQGPQFIFQYYREEENGRGNFPPRFSGLQFPNYSSELNVNALELDDSALYLCASSLGLAGDYEQYFGPGTRLTVT.

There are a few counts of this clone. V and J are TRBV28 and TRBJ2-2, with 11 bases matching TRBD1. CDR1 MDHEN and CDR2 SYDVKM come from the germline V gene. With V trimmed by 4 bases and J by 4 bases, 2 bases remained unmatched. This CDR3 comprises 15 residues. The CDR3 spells CASSSGTGGTGELFF. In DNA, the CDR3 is TGTGCCAGCAGTTCCGGGACAGGGGGCACCGGGGAGCTGTTTTTT.

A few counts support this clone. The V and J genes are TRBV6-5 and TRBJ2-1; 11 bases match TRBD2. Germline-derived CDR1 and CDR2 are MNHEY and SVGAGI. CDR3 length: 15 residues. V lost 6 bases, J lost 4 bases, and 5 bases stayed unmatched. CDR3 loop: CASRPGTSGYNEQFF. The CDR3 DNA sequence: TGTGCCAGCAGACCTGGGACTAGCGGATACAATGAGCAGTTCTTC.

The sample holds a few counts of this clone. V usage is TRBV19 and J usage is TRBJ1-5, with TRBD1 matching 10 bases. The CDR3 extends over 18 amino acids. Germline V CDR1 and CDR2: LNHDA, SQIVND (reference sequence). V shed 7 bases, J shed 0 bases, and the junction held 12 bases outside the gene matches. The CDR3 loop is CASNGFGTGVYSNQPQHF. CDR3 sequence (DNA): TGTGCCAGTAATGGGTTTGGGACAGGGGTATATAGCAATCAGCCCCAGCATTTT.

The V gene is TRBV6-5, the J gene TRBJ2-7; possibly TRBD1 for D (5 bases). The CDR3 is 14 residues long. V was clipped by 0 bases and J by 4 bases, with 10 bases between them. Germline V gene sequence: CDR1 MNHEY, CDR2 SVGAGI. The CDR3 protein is CASSYSRQSYEQYF. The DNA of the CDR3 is TGTGCCAGCAGTTACTCGAGACAGTCTTACGAGCAGTACTTC.

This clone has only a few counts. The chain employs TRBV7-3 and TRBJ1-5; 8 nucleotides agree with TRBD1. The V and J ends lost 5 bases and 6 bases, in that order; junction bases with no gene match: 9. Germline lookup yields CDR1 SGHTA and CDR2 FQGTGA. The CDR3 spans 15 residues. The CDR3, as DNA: TGTGCCAGCAGCGCAACCCAGGGGGCCGGTCAGCCCCAGCATTTT. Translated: CASSATQGAGQPQHF. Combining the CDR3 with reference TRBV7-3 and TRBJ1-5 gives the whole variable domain GAGVSQTPSNKVTEKGKYVELRCDPISGHTALYWYRQSLGQGPEFLIYFQGTGAADDSGLPNDRFFAVRPEGSVSTLKIQRTERGDSAVYLCASSATQGAGQPQHFGDGTRLSIL.

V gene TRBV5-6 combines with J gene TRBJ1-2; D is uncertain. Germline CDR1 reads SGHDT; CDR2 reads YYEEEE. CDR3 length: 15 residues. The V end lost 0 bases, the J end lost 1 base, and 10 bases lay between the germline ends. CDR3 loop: CASSLVVRDNYGYTF. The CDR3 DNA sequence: TGTGCCAGCAGCTTGGTTGTGAGAGATAACTATGGCTACACCTTC.

CDR3: CASSQGAAGLSAEAFF. DNA for the CDR3: TGTGCCAGCAGCCAAGGGGCGGCGGGGCTAAGCGCTGAAGCTTTCTTT. The chain carries TRBV3-1 (or the pseudogene TRBV3-2) and TRBJ1-1; a weak D match, TRBD1 (5 bases). Germline assignment: CDR1 LGHDT and CDR2 YNNKEL (reference sequence). V gave up 1 base and J gave up 6 bases, with 18 bases separating them. The CDR3 is 16 amino acids.

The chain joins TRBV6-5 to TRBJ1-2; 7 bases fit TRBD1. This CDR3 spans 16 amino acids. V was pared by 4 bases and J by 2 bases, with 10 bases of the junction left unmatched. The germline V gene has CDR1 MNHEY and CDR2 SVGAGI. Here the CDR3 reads CASSSSISQGNYGYTF. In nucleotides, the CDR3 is TGTGCCAGCAGTTCCTCAATCTCACAGGGGAACTATGGCTACACCTTC.

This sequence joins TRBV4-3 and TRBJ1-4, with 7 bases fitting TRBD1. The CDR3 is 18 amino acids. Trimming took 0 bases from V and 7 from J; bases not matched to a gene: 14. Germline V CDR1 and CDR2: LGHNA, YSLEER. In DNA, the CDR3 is TGCGCCAGCAGCCAAGATCTGACGGGAGGGGGCAATGGTGAAAAACTGTTTTTT. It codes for CASSQDLTGGGNGEKLFF.

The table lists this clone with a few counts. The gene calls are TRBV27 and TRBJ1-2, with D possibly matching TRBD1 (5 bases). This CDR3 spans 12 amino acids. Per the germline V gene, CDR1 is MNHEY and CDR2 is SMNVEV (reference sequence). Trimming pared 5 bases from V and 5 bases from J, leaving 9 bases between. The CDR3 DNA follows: TGTGCCAGCAGTACCACAGGTTATGGCTACACCTTC. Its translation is CASSTTGYGYTF.

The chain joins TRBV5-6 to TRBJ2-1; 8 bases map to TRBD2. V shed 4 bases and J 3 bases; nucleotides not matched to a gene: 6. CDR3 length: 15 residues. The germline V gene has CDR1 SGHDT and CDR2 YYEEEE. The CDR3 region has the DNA TGTGCCAGCAGCGTAGGACTAGCTAACTACAATGAGCAGTTCTTC. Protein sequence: CASSVGLANYNEQFF.

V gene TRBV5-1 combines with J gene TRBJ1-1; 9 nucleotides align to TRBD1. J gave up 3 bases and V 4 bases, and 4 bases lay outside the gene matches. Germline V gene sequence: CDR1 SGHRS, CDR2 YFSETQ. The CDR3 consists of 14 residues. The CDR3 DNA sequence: TGCGCCAGCAGCAGGACAGGGGATGACACTGAAGCTTTCTTT. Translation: CASSRTGDDTEAFF.

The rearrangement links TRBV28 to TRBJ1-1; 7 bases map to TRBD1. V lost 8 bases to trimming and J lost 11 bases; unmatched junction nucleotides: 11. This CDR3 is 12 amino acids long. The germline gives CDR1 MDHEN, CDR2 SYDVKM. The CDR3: CASVGTARIAFF. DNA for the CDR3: TGTGCCAGCGTGGGGACAGCCCGAATCGCTTTCTTT.

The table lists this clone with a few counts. Here the CDR3 reads CASSWGQGAQPQHF. The CDR3 DNA is TGTGCCAGCAGCTGGGGACAGGGGGCTCAGCCCCAGCATTTT. The chain is built from TRBV11-2 and TRBJ1-5; 12 bases align to TRBD1. Germline-derived CDR1 and CDR2 are SGHAT and FQNNGV. CDR3 length: 14 amino acids. The junction had 1 base not matched to a gene; V was cut back by 4 bases and J by 6 bases.

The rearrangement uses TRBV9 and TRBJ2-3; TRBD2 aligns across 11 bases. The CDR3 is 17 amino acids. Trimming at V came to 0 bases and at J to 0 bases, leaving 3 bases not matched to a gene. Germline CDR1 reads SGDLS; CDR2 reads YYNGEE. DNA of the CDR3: TGTGCCAGCAGCGTAGCGGGACTAGCGGTAAGCACAGATACGCAGTATTTT. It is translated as CASSVAGLAVSTDTQYF.

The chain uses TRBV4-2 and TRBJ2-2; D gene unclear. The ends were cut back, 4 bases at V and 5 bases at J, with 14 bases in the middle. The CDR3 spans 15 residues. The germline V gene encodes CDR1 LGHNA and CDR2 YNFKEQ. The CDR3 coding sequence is TGTGCCAGCAGCCTCGGCCGTCAGGAAACCGGGGAGCTGTTTTTT. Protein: CASSLGRQETGELFF.

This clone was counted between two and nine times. This CDR3 is CASSESGLAGGNEQFF. Here the CDR3 DNA reads TGCGCCAGCAGTGAGTCGGGACTAGCGGGAGGGAATGAGCAGTTCTTC. The genes are TRBV10-1 and TRBJ2-1, with TRBD2 identical over 16 bases. The length of the CDR3 is 16 residues. Germline CDR1 WNHNN, CDR2 SYGVQD (reference sequence). V shed 0 bases and J 7 bases; nucleotides not matched to a gene: 0.

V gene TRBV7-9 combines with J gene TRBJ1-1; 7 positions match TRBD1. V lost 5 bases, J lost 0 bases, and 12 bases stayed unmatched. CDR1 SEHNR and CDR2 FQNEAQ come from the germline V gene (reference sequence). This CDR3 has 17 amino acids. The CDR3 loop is CASSTGQNSDMNTEAFF. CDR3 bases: TGTGCCAGCAGCACGGGACAGAACTCAGATATGAACACTGAAGCTTTCTTT.

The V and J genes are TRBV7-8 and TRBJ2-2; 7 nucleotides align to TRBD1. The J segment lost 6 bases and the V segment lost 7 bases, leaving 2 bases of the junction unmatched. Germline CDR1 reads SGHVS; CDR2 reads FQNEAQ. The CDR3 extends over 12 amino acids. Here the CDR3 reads CASIQGSGELFF. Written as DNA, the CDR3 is TGTGCCAGCATACAGGGGTCCGGGGAGCTGTTTTTT.